Sequencing of this T cell receptor beta chain was carried out in a study of T cells after yellow fever vaccination. Study observations and caveats: Primary-vaccination clones mostly resurfaced post-booster (about 95% CD4, 85% to 90% CD8). Overlap between CD4 and CD8 compartments was detected for a small share of clonotypes.

This CDR3 has 14 residues. Per germline, CDR1 SGDLS and CDR2 YYNGEE. V shed 1 base and J shed 7 bases, with 14 bases lying between them. Via MiXCR, TCRdb re-called the 5' RACE reads, giving one row per CDR3 protein. The sample includes roughly 330,000 distinct CDR3 sequences, 3% to 4.5% of them seen just once. This clonotype was seen repeatedly, ten times or more. Its antigen is as yet unknown. Sequences were derived from PBMCs, sampled 5 days after the yellow fever booster vaccination. This chain joins TRBV9 and TRBJ1-2, with a tentative D call TRBD1 (6 bases). The source of this sequence is a man younger than 30 who received the YFV17D yellow fever vaccine. As DNA, the CDR3 is TGTGCCAGCAGCGTAAGTGACAGGCTAAGTGGCTACACCTTC. This encodes CASSVSDRLSGYTF.